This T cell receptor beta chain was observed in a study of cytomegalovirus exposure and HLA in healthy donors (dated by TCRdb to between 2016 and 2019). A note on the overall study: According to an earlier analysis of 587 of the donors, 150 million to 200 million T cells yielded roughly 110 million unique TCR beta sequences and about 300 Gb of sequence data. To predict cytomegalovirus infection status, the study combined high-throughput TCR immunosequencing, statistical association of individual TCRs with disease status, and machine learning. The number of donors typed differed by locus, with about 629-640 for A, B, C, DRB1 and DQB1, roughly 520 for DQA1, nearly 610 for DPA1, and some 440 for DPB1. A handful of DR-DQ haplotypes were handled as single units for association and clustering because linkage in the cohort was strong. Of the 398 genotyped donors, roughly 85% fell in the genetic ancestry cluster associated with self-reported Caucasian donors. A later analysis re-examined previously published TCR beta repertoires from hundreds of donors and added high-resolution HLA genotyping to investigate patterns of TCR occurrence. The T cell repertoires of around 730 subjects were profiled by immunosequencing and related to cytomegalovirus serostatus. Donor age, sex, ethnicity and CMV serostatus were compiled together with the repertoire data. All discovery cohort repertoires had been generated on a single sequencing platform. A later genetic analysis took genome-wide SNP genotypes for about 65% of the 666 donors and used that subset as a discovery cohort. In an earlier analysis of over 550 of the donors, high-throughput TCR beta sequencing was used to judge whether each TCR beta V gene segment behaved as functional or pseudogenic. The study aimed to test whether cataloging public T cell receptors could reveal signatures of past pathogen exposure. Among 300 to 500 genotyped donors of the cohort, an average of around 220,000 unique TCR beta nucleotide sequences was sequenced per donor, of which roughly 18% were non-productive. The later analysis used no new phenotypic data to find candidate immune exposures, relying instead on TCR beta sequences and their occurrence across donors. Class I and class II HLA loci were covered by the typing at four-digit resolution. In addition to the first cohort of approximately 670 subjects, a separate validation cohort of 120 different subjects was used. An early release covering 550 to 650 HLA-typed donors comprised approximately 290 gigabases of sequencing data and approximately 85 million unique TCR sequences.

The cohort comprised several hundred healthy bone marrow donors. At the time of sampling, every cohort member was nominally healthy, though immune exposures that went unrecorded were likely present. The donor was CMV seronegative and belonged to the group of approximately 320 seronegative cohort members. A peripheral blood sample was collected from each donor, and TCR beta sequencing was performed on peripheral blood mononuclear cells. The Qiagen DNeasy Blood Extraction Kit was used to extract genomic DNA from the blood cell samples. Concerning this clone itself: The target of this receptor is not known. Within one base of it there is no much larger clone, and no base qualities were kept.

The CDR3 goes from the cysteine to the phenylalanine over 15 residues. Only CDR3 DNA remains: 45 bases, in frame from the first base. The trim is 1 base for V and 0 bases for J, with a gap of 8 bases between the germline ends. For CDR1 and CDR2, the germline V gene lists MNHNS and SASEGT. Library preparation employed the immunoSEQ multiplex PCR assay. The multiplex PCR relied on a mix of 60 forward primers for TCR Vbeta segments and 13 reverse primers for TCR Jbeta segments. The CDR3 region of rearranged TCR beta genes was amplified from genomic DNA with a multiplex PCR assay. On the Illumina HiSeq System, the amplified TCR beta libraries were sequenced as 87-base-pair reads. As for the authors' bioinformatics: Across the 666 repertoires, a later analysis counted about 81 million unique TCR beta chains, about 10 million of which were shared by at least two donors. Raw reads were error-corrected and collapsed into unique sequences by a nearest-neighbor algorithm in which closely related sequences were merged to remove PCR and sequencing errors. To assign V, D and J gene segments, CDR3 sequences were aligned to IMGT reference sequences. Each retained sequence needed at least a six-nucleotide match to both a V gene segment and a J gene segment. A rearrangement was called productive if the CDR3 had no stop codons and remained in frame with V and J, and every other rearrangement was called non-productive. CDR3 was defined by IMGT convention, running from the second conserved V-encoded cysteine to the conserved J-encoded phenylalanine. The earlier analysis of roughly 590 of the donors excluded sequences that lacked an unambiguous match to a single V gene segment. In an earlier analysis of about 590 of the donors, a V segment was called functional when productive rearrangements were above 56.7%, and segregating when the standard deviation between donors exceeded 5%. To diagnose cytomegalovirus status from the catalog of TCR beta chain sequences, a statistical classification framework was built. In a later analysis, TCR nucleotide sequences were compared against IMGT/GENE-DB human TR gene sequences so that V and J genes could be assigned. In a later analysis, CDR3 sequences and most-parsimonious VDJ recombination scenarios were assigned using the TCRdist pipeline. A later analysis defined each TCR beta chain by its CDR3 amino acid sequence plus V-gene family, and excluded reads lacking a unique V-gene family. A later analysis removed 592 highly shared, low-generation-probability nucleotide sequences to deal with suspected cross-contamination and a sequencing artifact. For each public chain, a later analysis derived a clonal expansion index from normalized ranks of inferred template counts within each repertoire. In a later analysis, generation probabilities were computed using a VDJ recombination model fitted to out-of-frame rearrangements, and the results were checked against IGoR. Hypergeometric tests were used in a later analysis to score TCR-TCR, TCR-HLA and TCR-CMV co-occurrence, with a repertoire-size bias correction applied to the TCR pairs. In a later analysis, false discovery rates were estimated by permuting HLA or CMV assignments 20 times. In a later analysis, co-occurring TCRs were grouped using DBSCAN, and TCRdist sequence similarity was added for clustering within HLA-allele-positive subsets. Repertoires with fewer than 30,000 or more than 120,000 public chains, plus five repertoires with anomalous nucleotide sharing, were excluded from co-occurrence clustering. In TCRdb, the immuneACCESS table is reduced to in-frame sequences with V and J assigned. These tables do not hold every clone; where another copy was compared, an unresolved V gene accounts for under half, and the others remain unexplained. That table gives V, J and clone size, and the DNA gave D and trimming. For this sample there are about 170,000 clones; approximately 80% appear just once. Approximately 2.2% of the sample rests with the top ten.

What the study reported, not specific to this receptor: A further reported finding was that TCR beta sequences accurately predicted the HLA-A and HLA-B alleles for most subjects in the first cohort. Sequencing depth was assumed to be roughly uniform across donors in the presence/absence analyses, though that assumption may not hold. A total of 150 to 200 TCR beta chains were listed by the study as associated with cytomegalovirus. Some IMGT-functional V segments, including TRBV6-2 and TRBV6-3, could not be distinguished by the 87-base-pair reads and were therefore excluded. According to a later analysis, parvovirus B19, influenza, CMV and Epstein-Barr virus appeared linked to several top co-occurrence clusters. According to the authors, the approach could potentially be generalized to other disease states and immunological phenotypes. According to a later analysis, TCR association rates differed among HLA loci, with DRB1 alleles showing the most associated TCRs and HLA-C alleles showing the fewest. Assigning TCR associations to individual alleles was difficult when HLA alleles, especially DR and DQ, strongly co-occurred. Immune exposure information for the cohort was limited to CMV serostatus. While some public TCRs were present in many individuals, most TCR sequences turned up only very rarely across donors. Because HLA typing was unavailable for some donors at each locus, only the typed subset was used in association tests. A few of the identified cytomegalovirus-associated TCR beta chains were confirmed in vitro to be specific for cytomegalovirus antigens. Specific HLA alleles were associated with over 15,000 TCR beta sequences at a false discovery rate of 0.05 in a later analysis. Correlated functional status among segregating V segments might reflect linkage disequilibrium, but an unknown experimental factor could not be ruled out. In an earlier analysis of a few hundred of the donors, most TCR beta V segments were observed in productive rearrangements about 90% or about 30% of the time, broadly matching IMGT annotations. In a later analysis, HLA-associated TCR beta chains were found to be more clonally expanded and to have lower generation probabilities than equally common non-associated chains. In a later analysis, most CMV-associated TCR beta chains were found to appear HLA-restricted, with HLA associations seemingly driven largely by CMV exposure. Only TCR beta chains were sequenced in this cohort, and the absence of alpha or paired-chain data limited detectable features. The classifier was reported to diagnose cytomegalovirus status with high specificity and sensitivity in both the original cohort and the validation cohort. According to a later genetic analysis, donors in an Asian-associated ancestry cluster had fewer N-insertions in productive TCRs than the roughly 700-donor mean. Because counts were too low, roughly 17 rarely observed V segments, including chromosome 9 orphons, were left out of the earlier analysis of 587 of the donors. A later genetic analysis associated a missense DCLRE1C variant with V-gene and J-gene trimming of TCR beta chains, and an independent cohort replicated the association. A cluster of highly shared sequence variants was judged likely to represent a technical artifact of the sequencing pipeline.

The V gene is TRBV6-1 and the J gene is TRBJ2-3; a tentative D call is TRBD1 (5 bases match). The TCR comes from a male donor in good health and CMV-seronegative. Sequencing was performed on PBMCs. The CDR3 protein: CASSEVTGSTDTQYF. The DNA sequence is TGTGCCAGCAGTGAAGTTACAGGAAGCACAGATACGCAGTATTTT.